This T cell receptor beta chain was identified during a study of T cells after yellow fever vaccination. About the study: The SMART-Seq v4 Ultra Low Input method served to prepare the low-cell-number fractions.

V gave up 5 bases and J gave up 2 bases, with 9 bases separating them. Germline lookup yields CDR1 MNHNY and CDR2 SVGAGI (reference sequence). This CDR3 has 13 amino acids. In TCRdb, the 5' RACE reads were re-called with MiXCR into one record per CDR3 protein. Of 300,000 to 450,000 distinct CDR3 sequences listed, approximately 8% are singletons. The chain joins TRBV6-6 to TRBJ2-5; D possibly matches TRBD1 or TRBD2 (5 bases each). Here the sequenced sample was PBMCs, taken more than 35 days after the first yellow fever vaccination. This clonotype was obtained from a young man who received the YFV17D yellow fever vaccine. CDR3 nucleotides: TGTGCCAGCAGTAAGGGACCTCAAGAGACCCAGTACTTC. Its protein product is CASSKGPQETQYF.